This paragraph reports one T cell receptor (beta chain). Its antigen is currently not known. Base qualities were left out, and no much larger clone turns up one base away. Each collaborating institution followed its own protocols to collect whole blood in K2EDTA tubes. For TCRbeta analysis, collaborator samples were shipped as frozen whole blood, as isolated PBMCs, or as DNA extracted from either sample type. This specimen comes from a study of blood T cell repertoires in COVID-19 (dated by TCRdb to 2018 to 2020). Regarding the study in general: Collaborator samples came from the United States, Italy and Spain and covered acute and convalescent phases of COVID-19. The samples were drawn from two sources: the first 160 participants of the ongoing ImmuneRACE study, and 1,000 to 1,500 subjects contributed by 6 global collaborators. Deeply sampled blood TCRbeta repertoires from subjects exposed to, actively infected with, or recovered from COVID-19 were included in the dataset. The repertoires were made available in a free public database intended to serve as a resource for research on the immune response to SARS-CoV-2. Sample metadata almost always included a de-identified subject ID, COVID-19 status, age in years and sex. The prospective study material was composed of cDNA or gDNA derived from T cells, B-cell-depleted T cells, or PBMCs. Where available, HLA class I and class II types were obtained from metadata supplied by the sample provider rather than from assay-based typing.

Summary of the overall study and its limitations: How much clinical and demographic metadata was included differed by source and by participant, and the metadata was provided uncurated.

TCRbeta CDR3 regions were amplified from genomic DNA using the immunoSEQ Assay, a bias-controlled multiplex PCR. On the authors' methods: The number of nucleated cells in each sample was estimated by amplification of reference gene primers within the assay. To quantify the absolute abundance of each unique TCRbeta CDR3 rearrangement, sequence reads were collapsed and filtered. Productive Simpson clonality was computed per sample as the square root of Simpson's diversity index over productive rearrangements. Not all clones reach the TCRdb copy of this immuneACCESS table, which keeps in-frame sequences only. Checked studies attribute under half of the gap to unresolved V genes and leave the rest unexplained. Clone size and V and J calls were adopted from that table, with D and trimming inferred from the DNA. The sample table holds 60,000 to 75,000 clones, of which about 91% were seen once. The ten largest clones take up about 18% of the sample.

Unmatched junction bases come to 8, with V trimmed by 5 bases and J by 0 bases. The germline V gene specifies SGHTA as CDR1 and FQGNSA as CDR2. The CDR3 contains 16 residues, cysteine and phenylalanine counted. Solely the CDR3 DNA is kept, with 48 bases framed from the first base. The sample comprised peripheral blood. This receptor was obtained from an elderly woman with active COVID-19. The receptor chain draws on TRBV7-2 and TRBJ2-7; TRBD2 agrees with 9 junctional bases. In nucleotide form, the sequence is TGTGCCAGCAGCGCCGTGGGAGCGGGGGGCTCCTACGAGCAGTACTTC. This translates into CASSAVGAGGSYEQYF.